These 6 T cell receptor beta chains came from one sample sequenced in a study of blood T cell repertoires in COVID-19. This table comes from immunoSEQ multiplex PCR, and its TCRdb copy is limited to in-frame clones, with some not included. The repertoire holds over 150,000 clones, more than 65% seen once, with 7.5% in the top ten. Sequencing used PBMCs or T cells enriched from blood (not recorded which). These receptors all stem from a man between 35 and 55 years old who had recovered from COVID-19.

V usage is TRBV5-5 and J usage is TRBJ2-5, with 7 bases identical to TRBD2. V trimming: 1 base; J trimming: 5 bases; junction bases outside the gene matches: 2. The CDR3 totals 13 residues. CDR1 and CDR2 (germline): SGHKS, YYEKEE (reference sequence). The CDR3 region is CASSLLLAETQYF. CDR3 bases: TGTGCCAGCAGCTTGCTACTAGCGGAGACCCAGTACTTC.

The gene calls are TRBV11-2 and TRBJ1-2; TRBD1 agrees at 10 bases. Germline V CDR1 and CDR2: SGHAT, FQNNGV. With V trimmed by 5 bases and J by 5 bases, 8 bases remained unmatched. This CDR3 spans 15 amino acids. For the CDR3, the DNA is TGTGCCAGCAGCCAAGACAGGGGGCTTCAATATGGCTACACCTTC. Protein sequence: CASSQDRGLQYGYTF.

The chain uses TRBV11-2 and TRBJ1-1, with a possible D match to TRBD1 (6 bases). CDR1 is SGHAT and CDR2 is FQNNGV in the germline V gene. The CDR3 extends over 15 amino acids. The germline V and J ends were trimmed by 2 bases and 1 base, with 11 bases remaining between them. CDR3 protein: CASSLQMGQNTEAFF. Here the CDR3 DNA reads TGTGCCAGCAGCTTACAGATGGGACAGAACACTGAAGCTTTCTTT.

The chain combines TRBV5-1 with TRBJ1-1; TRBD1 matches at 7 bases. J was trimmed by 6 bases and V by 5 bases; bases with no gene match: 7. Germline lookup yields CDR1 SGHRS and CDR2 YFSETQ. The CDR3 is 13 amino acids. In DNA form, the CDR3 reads TGCGCCAGCAGACGTGACAGGGAGTCTGAAGCTTTCTTT. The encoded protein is CASRRDRESEAFF.

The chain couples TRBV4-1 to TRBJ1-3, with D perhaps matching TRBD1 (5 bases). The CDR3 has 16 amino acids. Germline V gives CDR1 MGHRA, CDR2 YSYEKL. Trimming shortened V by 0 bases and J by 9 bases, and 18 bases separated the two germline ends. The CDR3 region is CASSQEGREIWTTIYF. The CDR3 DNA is TGCGCCAGCAGCCAAGAGGGCAGGGAAATTTGGACCACCATATATTTT.

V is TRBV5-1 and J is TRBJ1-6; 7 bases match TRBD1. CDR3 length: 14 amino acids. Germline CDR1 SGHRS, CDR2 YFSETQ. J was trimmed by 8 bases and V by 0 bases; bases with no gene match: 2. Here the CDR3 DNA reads TGCGCCAGCAGCTTGGCCGGACAGGATTCACCCCTCCACTTT. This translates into CASSLAGQDSPLHF.